Below are 15 T cell receptor beta chains sequenced from a single sample in a study of identical twins. Each CDR3 protein is one row after TCRdb ran MiXCR on the 5' RACE reads. The sample holds around 250,000 distinct CDR3 sequences, 6% to 7% seen once. The same sample was also studied in work on T cells expressing NK-cell markers.

The sequenced sample was CD8+ T cells sorted from blood. The receptors derive from a woman younger than 30 in good health.

This clonotype has only a few counts. The chain joins TRBV30 to TRBJ1-2, with TRBD1 identical over 10 bases. Germline trimming cut 0 bases from V and 6 bases from J; bases unmatched to any gene: 1. This CDR3 contains 13 residues. From germline, CDR1 is GTSNPN and CDR2 SVGIG (reference sequence). The CDR3, as DNA: TGTGCCTGGAGTGTGACAGGGGGCGATGGCTACACCTTC. Amino acid sequence: CAWSVTGGDGYTF.

This clonotype was seen many times. The rearrangement joins TRBV12-3 or TRBV12-4 to TRBJ2-2; no definite D call. The CDR3 runs 12 residues. CDR3 bases: TGTGCAACTCAGAAGAACACCGGGGAGCTGTTTTTT. It translates to CATQKNTGELFF.

This clonotype was seen many times. The V call is TRBV5-1, the J call TRBJ2-7; 8 bases are shared with TRBD1. From germline, CDR1 is SGHRS and CDR2 YFSETQ. V lost 3 bases to trimming and J lost 5 bases; unmatched junction nucleotides: 7. There are 14 residues in the CDR3. CDR3 DNA sequence: TGCGCCAGCAGCTCCCGACAGGGGATCGACGAGCAGTACTTC. The encoded protein is CASSSRQGIDEQYF.

The chain joins TRBV7-9 to TRBJ2-7, with TRBD2 matching over 9 bases. Germline loops: CDR1 SEHNR, CDR2 FQNEAQ (reference sequence). This CDR3 contains 16 residues. V gave up 5 bases and J gave up 5 bases; unmatched junction bases: 13. The CDR3 nucleotides are TGTGCCAGCAGCCCAGAGCTCCGGACTAGCGTCCACGAGCAGTACTTC. This translates into CASSPELRTSVHEQYF.

The chain links TRBV27 to TRBJ2-5; unclear D gene. The CDR3 totals 14 residues. Trimming shortened V by 2 bases and J by 5 bases, and 12 bases separated the two germline ends. Germline CDR1 is MNHEY and CDR2 is SMNVEV (reference sequence). CDR3 protein: CASSLTGYGETQYF. Written as DNA, the CDR3 is TGTGCCAGCAGTTTAACCGGCTACGGTGAGACCCAGTACTTC.

This clonotype showed up many times. The chain is built from TRBV29-1 and TRBJ2-4; a possible D gene is TRBD1 (5 bases). Germline loops: CDR1 SQVTM, CDR2 ANQGSEA. This CDR3 region has 13 residues. Trimming cost V 4 bases and J 6 bases, with 13 bases left between them. The CDR3 region has the DNA TGCAGCGTTGTGATGGCAGGGTTAAACATTCAGTACTTC. This codes for CSVVMAGLNIQYF.

This clonotype was observed at least ten times. The chain is built from TRBV29-1 and TRBJ2-1, with a tentative D call TRBD2 (6 bases). The CDR3 has 17 amino acids. Germline CDR1 SQVTM, CDR2 ANQGSEA. Between the trimmed V and J ends, which lost 3 bases and 0 bases, there was a span of 18 bases. The CDR3 reads CSVDGFSGVSSYNEQFF. Here the CDR3 DNA reads TGCAGCGTTGATGGCTTCTCGGGGGTGAGCTCCTACAATGAGCAGTTCTTC.

This clonotype was recorded at least ten times. The chain has TRBV9 and TRBJ1-1; D is unresolved. The V end lost 5 bases, the J end lost 5 bases, and 13 bases lay between the germline ends. Germline V gene data show CDR1 as SGDLS and CDR2 as YYNGEE. The CDR3 consists of 13 residues. CDR3 protein: CASSREGGTEAFF. In nucleotides, the CDR3 is TGTGCCAGCAGTAGGGAGGGTGGGACTGAAGCTTTCTTT.

The chain recombines TRBV12-3 or TRBV12-4 with TRBJ2-2; 7 bases line up with TRBD1. V was pared by 6 bases and J by 6 bases, with 19 bases of the junction left unmatched. The CDR3 spans 18 residues. CDR3 protein: CASRQHITGAKYAGELFF. CDR3 nucleotides: TGTGCCAGCAGACAACATATTACAGGGGCGAAGTACGCCGGGGAGCTGTTTTTT.

This clonotype was recorded at least ten times. The chain recombines TRBV7-9 with TRBJ2-2; D is tentatively TRBD1 or TRBD2 (5 bases each). CDR1 is SEHNR and CDR2 is FQNEAQ in the germline V gene (reference sequence). CDR3 length: 15 residues. V lost 5 bases and J lost 2, with 12 bases in between. CDR3: CASSPRDGNTGELFF. For the CDR3, the DNA is TGTGCCAGCAGCCCTAGGGACGGTAACACCGGGGAGCTGTTTTTT.

The chain joins TRBV19 to TRBJ2-7; no reliable D call. This CDR3 comprises 13 residues. Germline V lookup: CDR1 LNHDA, CDR2 SQIVND (reference sequence). V lost 1 base to trimming and J lost 3 bases, with 7 bases between them. CDR3: CASSIGSGYEQYF. In nucleotides, the CDR3 is TGTGCCAGTAGTATAGGGTCGGGCTACGAGCAGTACTTC.

This clonotype was detected ten times or more. The rearrangement links TRBV7-9 to TRBJ1-1; TRBD1 might be the D (5 bases). The V gene's germline CDR1 is SEHNR and CDR2 FQNEAQ (reference sequence). This CDR3 region has 15 residues. V dropped 8 bases and J dropped 3 bases, with 19 bases sitting between them. DNA for the CDR3: TGTGCCAGCTTAGGGTCGGCTCGAGGGGACACTGAAGCTTTCTTT. It encodes CASLGSARGDTEAFF.

In its sample, this clonotype was seen a few times. The chain uses TRBV5-1 and TRBJ2-7; tentatively, D is TRBD2 (6 bases). The germline V gene encodes CDR1 SGHRS and CDR2 YFSETQ. V gave up 2 bases and J gave up 5 bases, with 11 bases separating them. The CDR3 has 13 residues. This CDR3 reads CASSFTAGNEQYF. The CDR3 DNA reads as TGCGCCAGCAGCTTCACAGCGGGTAACGAGCAGTACTTC.

This clonotype was seen a few times. The J gene is TRBJ2-1, the V gene TRBV5-1; maybe TRBD1 (8 bases). In germline, CDR1 is SGHRS, CDR2 YFSETQ. The V gene lost 8 bases and the J gene lost 4 bases, with 16 bases spanning the gap. The CDR3 length is 14 residues. CDR3 protein: CASNTGGAYNEQFF. The DNA for the CDR3 is TGCGCCAGTAATACAGGGGGGGCATACAATGAGCAGTTCTTC.

The chain has TRBV6-5 and TRBJ2-2, with a possible D match to TRBD2 (6 bases). Trimming took 8 bases from V and 6 from J, leaving 7 bases between them. Looked up from germline, CDR1 is MNHEY and CDR2 is SVGAGI. The CDR3 spans 11 residues. CDR3 loop: CASRRAGELFF. The CDR3 DNA sequence: TGTGCCAGCCGGAGGGCCGGGGAGCTGTTTTTT.